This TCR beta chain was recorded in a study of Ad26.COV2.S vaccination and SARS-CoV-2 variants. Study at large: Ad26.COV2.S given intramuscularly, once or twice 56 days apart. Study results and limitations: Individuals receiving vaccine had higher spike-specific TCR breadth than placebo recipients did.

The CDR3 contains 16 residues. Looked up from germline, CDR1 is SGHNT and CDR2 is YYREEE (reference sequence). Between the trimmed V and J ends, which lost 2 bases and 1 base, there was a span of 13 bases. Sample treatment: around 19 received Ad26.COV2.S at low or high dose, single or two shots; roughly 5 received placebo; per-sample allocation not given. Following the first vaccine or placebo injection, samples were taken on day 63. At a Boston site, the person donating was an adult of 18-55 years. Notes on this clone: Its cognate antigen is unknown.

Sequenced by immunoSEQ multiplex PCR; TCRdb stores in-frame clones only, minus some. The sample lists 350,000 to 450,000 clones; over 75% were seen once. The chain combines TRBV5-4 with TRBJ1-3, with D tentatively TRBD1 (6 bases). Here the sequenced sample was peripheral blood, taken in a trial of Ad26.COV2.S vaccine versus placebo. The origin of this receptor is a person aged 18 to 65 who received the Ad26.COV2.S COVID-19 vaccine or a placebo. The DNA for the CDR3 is TGTGCCAGCAGCTTCCGGGGGCCACAATCTGGAAACACCATATATTTT. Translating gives CASSFRGPQSGNTIYF.